This note documents a single T cell receptor (beta chain) sequence. Enrolled through a virtual design, the participants were between 18 and 89 years of age and came from 24 US areas. This sample is drawn from a study of blood T cell repertoires in COVID-19. Study information: Donors in the United States, Italy and Spain gave samples during acute or convalescent COVID-19.

Per the original methods: The authors estimated nucleated cell counts from reference gene primer amplification. The protocol was immunoSEQ multiplex PCR, while the TCRdb copy is restricted to in-frame clones and leaves out a portion. V, J and clone size derive from that table, while D and trimming were established from the DNA sequence. This sample carries more than 300,000 clones, 88% of them seen once, and the ten largest clones take 0.9% to 1.5%. V lost 1 base and J lost 0; bases outside the gene matches: 11. Germline V gene lookup returns CDR1 LGHNT and CDR2 FRNRAP. The CDR3 runs to 19 residues. The TCR originated in a woman aged 18-29 years who had recovered from COVID-19. The genes are TRBV12-5 and TRBJ2-4, with 8 bases aligning to TRBD2. Sequences were obtained from PBMCs or T cells enriched from blood (not recorded which). In nucleotides, the CDR3 is TGTGCTAGTGGTTTGGCCCCGGTCGGGAGGGAGCGAGCCAAAAACATTCAGTACTTC. This sequence encodes CASGLAPVGRERAKNIQYF. The full variable domain, completed using reference TRBV12-5 and TRBJ2-4, is DARVTQTPRHKVTEMGQEVTMRCQPILGHNTVFWYRQTMMQGLELLAYFRNRAPLDDSGMPKDRFSAEMPDATLATLKIQPSEPRDSAVYFCASGLAPVGRERAKNIQYFGAGTRLSVL.